One and the same sample provided the 32 T cell receptor beta chains below, sequenced in a study of cytomegalovirus exposure and HLA in healthy donors. The PCR ran on 60 Vbeta and 13 Jbeta primers. Using immunoSEQ multiplex PCR, the repertoire was profiled, and TCRdb retains in-frame clones only, with some absent. The sample includes around 65,000 clones, under 85% of them seen just once. The sequencing sample was made of PBMCs. The receptors derive from a man between 45 and 60 years old in good health and CMV-seropositive.

The J gene is TRBJ2-7, the V gene TRBV2; 7 positions agree with TRBD1. CDR1 is SNHLY and CDR2 is FYNNEI in the germline V gene. This CDR3 comprises 16 residues. After removal of 1 base from V and 5 bases from J, the junction contained 11 bases not matched to a gene. CDR3 sequence: CASSEGNRGKGDEQYF. As DNA, the CDR3 is TGTGCCAGCAGTGAAGGAAACAGGGGAAAGGGGGACGAGCAGTACTTC. The full variable domain, with the rest looked up from reference TRBV2 and TRBJ2-7, is EPEVTQTPSHQVTQMGQEVILRCVPISNHLYFYWYRQILGQKVEFLVSFYNNEISEKSEIFDDQFSVERPDGSNFTLKIRSTKLEDSAMYFCASSEGNRGKGDEQYFGPGTRLTVT.

This clone was counted only a few times. DNA for the CDR3: TGTGCCAGCAGCTTGGGGCGGGGAGTGCGGGAGACCCAGTACTTC. It codes for CASSLGRGVRETQYF. The V call is TRBV5-8, the J call TRBJ2-5; tentatively, D is TRBD2 (6 bases). The V gene lost 0 bases and the J gene lost 5 bases, with 14 bases spanning the gap. CDR1 is SGHTS, CDR2 YDEGEE, per germline. This CDR3 region has 15 residues.

The rearrangement joins TRBV2 to TRBJ1-5; D call uncertain. Germline lookup yields CDR1 SNHLY and CDR2 FYNNEI. Trimming removed 1 base from V and 7 bases from J, with 8 bases in between. The CDR3 runs to 13 residues. The CDR3 spells CASSEGYSQPQHF. CDR3 DNA sequence: TGTGCCAGCAGTGAAGGCTACTCCCAGCCCCAGCATTTT.

The V gene is TRBV5-1, the J gene TRBJ2-3; 7 bases match TRBD1. The DNA end favors TRBJ1-5, so the J call may be wrong. Germline V CDR1 and CDR2: SGHRS, YFSETQ. The length of the CDR3 is 14 residues. The chain's CDR3 is CASSSGQITDTQHF. CDR3 DNA sequence: TGCGCCAGCAGCTCGGGACAGATCACAGATACGCAGCATTTT.

The V call is TRBV11-3, the J call TRBJ2-3, with 9 nucleotides matching TRBD2. Per the germline V gene, CDR1 is SGHNT and CDR2 is YENEEA. Trimming cost V 3 bases and J 4 bases; bases outside gene matches: 8. CDR3 length: 16 amino acids. The DNA for the CDR3 is TGTGCCAGCAGCTTTTCGGGGGCGGGAGGGTCAGATACGCAGTATTTT. Translating it yields CASSFSGAGGSDTQYF.

The chain recombines TRBV28 with TRBJ2-3; 8 nucleotides align to TRBD2. The CDR3 is made up of 13 amino acids. The V gene's germline CDR1 is MDHEN and CDR2 SYDVKM. V shed 8 bases and J 0 bases; nucleotides not matched to a gene: 1. CDR3 region: CASASGSTDTQYF. The CDR3 coding sequence is TGTGCCAGCGCTAGCGGGAGCACAGATACGCAGTATTTT.

This rearrangement joins TRBV7-9 to TRBJ2-3, with 7 bases lining up with TRBD2. V dropped 1 base and J dropped 2; count of bases not matched to a gene: 3. Germline V gives CDR1 SEHNR, CDR2 FQNEAQ (reference sequence). The CDR3 consists of 15 residues. The CDR3 here is CASSLVAGVTDTQYF. DNA of the CDR3: TGTGCCAGCAGCTTAGTTGCGGGGGTCACAGATACGCAGTATTTT.

For the CDR3, the DNA is TGTGCCAGCAGCTCCGTCCTAGCCTACGAGCAGTACTTC. Its translation is CASSSVLAYEQYF. This chain uses TRBV6-5 with TRBJ2-7; D is ambiguous. CDR3 size: 13 residues. CDR1 is MNHEY and CDR2 is SVGAGI in the germline V gene. Trimming removed 6 bases at V and 2 bases at J, with 11 bases between.

CDR3 residues: CSSEGFGETQYF. CDR3 DNA sequence: TGCAGCTCGGAGGGGTTTGGAGAGACCCAGTACTTC. The V call is TRBV29-1, the J call TRBJ2-5; D possibly corresponds to TRBD2 (6 bases). This CDR3 spans 12 amino acids. Per the germline V gene, CDR1 is SQVTM and CDR2 is ANQGSEA. The ends were cut back, 8 bases at V and 4 bases at J, with 14 bases in the middle.

The genes are TRBV6-1 and TRBJ2-3; unclear D gene. V was clipped by 6 bases and J by 1 base, with 11 bases between them. Germline V gives CDR1 MNHNS, CDR2 SASEGT. The CDR3 has 14 amino acids. In DNA form, the CDR3 reads TGTGCCAGCAGCCCCCCCTTTGGCACAGATACGCAGTATTTT. Residues: CASSPPFGTDTQYF.

The V and J genes are TRBV9 and TRBJ1-1, with 8 bases identical to TRBD1. The CDR3 extends over 15 amino acids. Germline CDR1 and CDR2: SGDLS and YYNGEE. The J segment lost 1 base and the V segment lost 3 bases, leaving 5 bases of the junction unmatched. The CDR3 DNA is TGTGCCAGCAGCGACCGACAGGGGAGGAACACTGAAGCTTTCTTT. Translation: CASSDRQGRNTEAFF. Full variable domain (missing parts from reference TRBV9 and TRBJ1-1): DSGVTQTPKHLITATGQRVTLRCSPRSGDLSVYWYQQSLDQGLQFLIQYYNGEERAKGNILERFSAQQFPDLHSELNLSSLELGDSALYFCASSDRQGRNTEAFFGQGTRLTVV.

The rearrangement joins TRBV21-1 to TRBJ1-5; TRBD1 is the table's D call, not checked against the DNA. TRBV21-1 is classified as a pseudogene. This CDR3 is 17 amino acids long. DNA for the CDR3: TGTGCCAGCAGCAAAGAGCCCCAGGGGACAGGGGGACAGCCCCAGCATTTT. Amino acid sequence: CASSKEPQGTGGQPQHF.

The chain uses TRBV5-4 and TRBJ2-7; 7 nucleotides match TRBD1. Trimming at V came to 4 bases and at J to 2 bases, leaving 12 bases not matched to a gene. The germline gives CDR1 SGHNT, CDR2 YYREEE (reference sequence). CDR3 length: 16 residues. DNA for the CDR3: TGTGCCAGCAGCCCCTCGAAAGACAGGGCCGCCTACGAGCAGTACTTC. This gives the protein CASSPSKDRAAYEQYF. The full variable domain, its missing parts supplied by reference TRBV5-4 and TRBJ2-7, is ETGVTQSPTHLIKTRGQQVTLRCSSQSGHNTVSWYQQALGQGPQFIFQYYREEENGRGNFPPRFSGLQFPNYSSELNVNALELDDSALYLCASSPSKDRAAYEQYFGPGTRLTVT.

V gene TRBV6-4 combines with J gene TRBJ2-5; 9 bases fit TRBD2. CDR3 size: 17 residues. The V segment lost 0 bases and the J segment 5 bases; nucleotides outside the gene matches: 10. CDR1 is MRHNA, CDR2 SNTAGT, per germline. The CDR3 here is CASSDSSSRGRGETQYF. DNA of the CDR3: TGTGCCAGCAGTGACTCATCTTCTCGCGGGAGGGGGGAGACCCAGTACTTC.

The chain employs TRBV7-8 and TRBJ2-3; a possible D gene is TRBD2 (7 bases). The CDR3 runs 15 residues. Germline CDR1 and CDR2: SGHVS and FQNEAQ. V lost 4 bases and J lost 5, with 16 bases in between. The CDR3 spells CASSWEGGEGDTQYF. The DNA for the CDR3 is TGTGCCAGCAGCTGGGAGGGGGGGGAAGGAGATACGCAGTATTTT.

The chain is built from TRBV6-5 and TRBJ1-2; 10 bases match TRBD1. With V trimmed by 2 bases and J by 7 bases, 7 bases remained unmatched. Germline assignment: CDR1 MNHEY and CDR2 SVGAGI. This CDR3 comprises 15 residues. Here the CDR3 DNA reads TGTGCCAGCAGTTACCTAAAGACAGGGGGCCCTGGCTACACCTTC. Encoded protein: CASSYLKTGGPGYTF.

The chain recombines TRBV25-1 with TRBJ2-7; 9 bases are shared with TRBD1. The CDR3 contains 13 residues. V dropped 5 bases and J dropped 4; count of bases not matched to a gene: 3. Germline lookup yields CDR1 MGHDK and CDR2 SYGVNS. This chain's CDR3 is CASSTDRGYEQYF. The CDR3 region has the DNA TGTGCCAGCAGTACGGACAGGGGATACGAGCAGTACTTC.

A few counts support this clone. The rearrangement uses TRBV5-4 and TRBJ2-3; the D is unclear. Judging by the DNA end, TRBJ1-5 fits better; the J call may be wrong. The germline V gene has CDR1 SGHNT and CDR2 YYREEE (reference sequence). There are 15 residues in the CDR3. CDR3 nucleotide sequence: TGTGCCAGCAGCTCTAGACTTGTTTCCACGGATACGCAGCATTTT. As protein: CASSSRLVSTDTQHF.

On this clone itself: Since the CDR3 does not end with the conserved phenylalanine or tryptophan, this likely comes from a read error. This chain joins TRBV19 and TRBJ1-1; tentatively, D is TRBD1 (5 bases). The CDR3 runs to 15 residues. Germline CDR1 reads LNHDA; CDR2 reads SQIVND (reference sequence). V dropped 3 bases and J dropped 4 bases, with 15 bases sitting between them. CDR3 coding DNA: TGTGCCAGTAGTATCCCCGGGGGGAAAAGCACTGAAGCTTTCCTT. Encoded protein: CASSIPGGKSTEAFL.

V gene TRBV28 combines with J gene TRBJ1-6; 8 nucleotides line up with TRBD1. Germline CDR1 reads MDHEN; CDR2 reads SYDVKM. Trimming at V came to 6 bases and at J to 0 bases, leaving 7 bases not matched to a gene. CDR3 length equals 17 residues. This CDR3 is CASSPGTGSSYNSPLHF. CDR3 coding DNA: TGTGCCAGCAGCCCCGGGACAGGTAGCTCCTATAATTCACCCCTCCACTTT.

As for this clone: Mismatch with germline at one junction end may stem from a read error. The chain combines TRBV5-1 with TRBJ2-2, with TRBD1 matching 10 bases. Looked up from germline, CDR1 is SGHRS and CDR2 is YFSETQ. The CDR3 runs 14 residues. The CDR3 region is CASRDRGNAGELFF. DNA of the CDR3: TGCGCCAGCAGGGACAGGGGGAACGCCGGGGAGCTGTTTTTT.

Only a few counts were recorded for this clone. A far bigger clonotype differs at one base, so this is likely a read error. The chain has TRBV1 and TRBJ2-1; the D call of TRBD2 is as the table states it, not checked on the DNA. TRBV1 is listed as a pseudogene. There are 17 residues in the CDR3. CDR3 nucleotides: TGCGCCAGCAGCCAAGATATGATCGTACTCATCTACAATGAGCAGTTCTTC. Its protein is CASSQDMIVLIYNEQFF.

CDR3 sequence: CASSALRGQGGSGQFF. In DNA form, the CDR3 reads TGTGCCAGCAGTGCACTGAGGGGACAGGGAGGGTCGGGGCAGTTCTTC. The chain combines TRBV6-1 with TRBJ2-1, with 9 bases that match TRBD1. The CDR3 extends over 16 amino acids. CDR1 and CDR2 (germline): MNHNS, SASEGT. The trim removed 4 bases at V and 12 bases at J, leaving 16 bases unmatched.

The V call is TRBV9, the J call TRBJ2-7; maybe TRBD2 (7 bases). V lost 3 bases, J lost 5 bases, and 21 bases lay in between. Per the germline V gene, CDR1 is SGDLS and CDR2 is YYNGEE. The CDR3 has 16 residues. The CDR3 reads CASSGGGQGGRDEQYF. As DNA, the CDR3 is TGTGCCAGCAGCGGGGGGGGGCAGGGTGGAAGAGACGAGCAGTACTTC. Filled out from reference TRBV9 and TRBJ2-7, the complete variable domain reads DSGVTQTPKHLITATGQRVTLRCSPRSGDLSVYWYQQSLDQGLQFLIQYYNGEERAKGNILERFSAQQFPDLHSELNLSSLELGDSALYFCASSGGGQGGRDEQYFGPGTRLTVT.

To note about this clone: An end of the junction does not agree with germline; a read error may underlie this. This sequence joins TRBV6-7 and TRBJ1-1; D is unresolved. TRBV6-7 is an ORF, with its function uncertain. The CDR3 length is 14 residues. CDR3 loop: CASSYAMRNNEAFF. DNA for the CDR3: TGTGCCAGCAGTTACGCTATGAGGAACAATGAAGCTTTCTTT.

V is TRBV27 and J is TRBJ1-1, with 8 bases fitting TRBD1. Germline CDR1 reads MNHEY; CDR2 reads SMNVEV (reference sequence). The CDR3 covers 13 residues. V gave up 3 bases and J gave up 4 bases; unmatched junction bases: 1. CDR3 DNA: TGTGCCAGCAGTTTGGGGACAGGCACTGAAGCTTTCTTT. Amino acid sequence: CASSLGTGTEAFF.

Worth noting for this clone: Since a much larger clone is just one base distant, this may be a read error. V is TRBV4-1 and J is TRBJ2-7; D unclear. The CDR3 consists of 16 residues. Looked up from germline, CDR1 is MGHRA and CDR2 is YSYEKL. The CDR3 DNA reads as TGCTACAGCAGCCAAGAAGCAGGAAAAGGCTACTACGAGCAGTACTTC. Protein sequence: CYSSQEAGKGYYEQYF.

This clone has just a few counts. This chain connects TRBV20-1 to TRBJ2-3; D unclear. This CDR3 is 11 amino acids long. Per germline, CDR1 DFQATT and CDR2 SNEGSKA (reference sequence). CDR3 nucleotide sequence: TGCAGGCTTACTAGCACAGATACGCAGTATTTT. Translated, it gives CRLTSTDTQYF.

This chain connects TRBV11-2 to TRBJ2-7; TRBD1 is a possible D gene (6 bases). The CDR3 consists of 15 residues. CDR1 is SGHAT and CDR2 is FQNNGV in the germline V gene. V was cut by 5 bases and J by 3 bases, with 17 bases left in between. The CDR3 loop reads CASSPKRTEYYEQYF. The CDR3 nucleotides read TGTGCCAGCAGCCCAAAAAGGACAGAGTACTACGAGCAGTACTTC. The variable domain in full, with the rest retrieved from reference TRBV11-2 and TRBJ2-7, is EAGVAQSPRYKIIEKRQSVAFWCNPISGHATLYWYQQILGQGPKLLIQFQNNGVVDDSQLPKDRFSAERLKGVDSTLKIQPAKLEDSAVYLCASSPKRTEYYEQYFGPGTRLTVT.

The chain employs TRBV2 and TRBJ2-2; 9 nucleotides line up with TRBD1. Per the germline V gene, CDR1 is SNHLY and CDR2 is FYNNEI. V was clipped by 3 bases and J by 3 bases; unmatched bases: 11. This CDR3 region has 18 residues. The CDR3 nucleotides are TGTGCCAGCAGTGATGTATGGGACAGGGTCTTCTACACCGGGGAGCTGTTTTTT. It translates to CASSDVWDRVFYTGELFF.

V is TRBV6-5 and J is TRBJ2-2; a weak D match, TRBD1 (5 bases). The V end was cut by 6 bases, the J end by 5 bases, with 13 bases between. The germline CDR1 and CDR2 sequences are MNHEY and SVGAGI. The length of the CDR3 is 14 residues. CDR3 amino acids: CASSPIRQTGELFF. The CDR3 DNA reads TGTGCCAGCAGCCCAATACGACAGACCGGGGAGCTGTTTTTT.

The sample holds a few counts of this clone. The V and J genes are TRBV6-5 and TRBJ1-1, with no clear D. The CDR3 length is 14 residues. Trimming took off 6 bases at V and 4 bases at J, with 15 bases between the two ends. The germline V gene has CDR1 MNHEY and CDR2 SVGAGI. CDR3 protein: CASRREGRSTEAFF. DNA for the CDR3: TGTGCCAGCAGACGCGAGGGTAGGAGCACTGAAGCTTTCTTT.